The text below deals with one T cell receptor (beta chain). Other DNA sequences from this sample encode an identical CDR3 as well. The data were obtained in a study of blood T cell repertoires in COVID-19. Whole-study context: Sites in the United States, Italy and Spain provided acute and convalescent COVID-19 samples. The cDNA or gDNA used as material had been derived from T cells, B-cell-depleted T cells, or PBMCs.

Clones were read by immunoSEQ multiplex PCR, and TCRdb kept only the in-frame ones, dropping some. The table lists some 97,000 clones, about 80% of them singletons. CDR3 size: 14 residues. The J segment lost 6 bases and the V segment lost 6 bases, leaving 8 bases of the junction unmatched. Germline assignment: CDR1 MNHEY and CDR2 SMNVEV (reference sequence). Sample: peripheral blood. The gene calls are TRBV27 and TRBJ1-5; 7 nucleotides line up with TRBD1. The receptor comes from a woman in her 70s with acute or convalescent COVID-19. As DNA, the CDR3 is TGTGCCAGCAGGGTCAGGGGGGAAGGTCAGCCCCAGCATTTT. Its translation: CASRVRGEGQPQHF.